Listed below are T cell receptor beta chains from one sample, sequenced in a study of shared T cell receptors in the human thymus. The protocol was immunoSEQ multiplex PCR, while the TCRdb copy is restricted to in-frame clones and leaves out a portion. The sample carries hundreds of thousands of clones, 85% to 90% recorded once. The same specimen was also included in a second study, on human thymus T cells.

The source material was thymocytes. These receptor sequences come from a boy younger than two with a congenital heart defect. Each CDR3 is given with its conserved first and last residue. D genes are given only for firm matches. Clone sizes are given selectively: once, few, many, or a class where the clone is expanded.

d_gene	v_gene	j_gene	abundance	CDR3nt	CDR3aa
-	TRBV27	TRBJ1-1	-	TGTGCCACCGCGGGGATAAACACTGAAGCTTTCTTT	CATAGINTEAFF
-	TRBV5-1	TRBJ2-7	-	TGCGCCAGCAGCTTGGGGGCTAGCGTGGGGTTTCACGAGCAGTACTTC	CASSLGASVGFHEQYF
-	TRBV2	TRBJ1-5	once	TGTGCCAGCATTCCCTCCCGCTATAGCAATCAGCCCCAGCATTTT	CASIPSRYSNQPQHF
TRBD1	TRBV25-1	TRBJ1-5	-	TGTGCCAGCAGTGACCGGACAGGGGGCGATCAGCCCCAGCATTTT	CASSDRTGGDQPQHF
TRBD1	TRBV15	TRBJ1-3	-	TGTGCCACCAGCACCCGAAGAGGACAGGGCGATTACTCTGGAAACACCATATATTTT	CATSTRRGQGDYSGNTIYF
-	TRBV29-1	TRBJ2-7	-	TGCAGCGGGGGCAGCTCCTACGAGCAGTACTTC	CSGGSSYEQYF
TRBD2	TRBV10-1	TRBJ2-3	-	TGCGCCAGCAGTCATGGACTAGGAGCTCGCACAGATACGCAGTATTTT	CASSHGLGARTDTQYF
-	TRBV27	TRBJ2-5	-	TGTGCCAGCAGTTTAACAGGGCGGTGGGAGACCCAGTACTTC	CASSLTGRWETQYF
TRBD2	TRBV12-5	TRBJ2-7	once	TGTGCTAGTGGTTCCAGGACTAGCGGGAGGGGTCCCTACGAGCAGTACTTC	CASGSRTSGRGPYEQYF
-	TRBV19	TRBJ1-5	-	TGTGCCAGTAGTCTAAAGGGGGTTAACCAGCCCCAGCATTTT	CASSLKGVNQPQHF
-	TRBV4-3	TRBJ2-3	-	TGCGCCAGCAGCCCCAGAACCTCCAGGGGGACTAGCACAGATACGCAGTATTTT	CASSPRTSRGTSTDTQYF
-	TRBV7-8	TRBJ1-4	-	TGTGCCAGCAGCTTACCCAGGGCCTCTGGGGAAAAACTGTTTTTT	CASSLPRASGEKLFF
-	TRBV7-2	TRBJ2-3	-	TGTGCCAGCAGCTTAGTCCCCCAGGGCCCAGGGACAGATACGCAGTATTTT	CASSLVPQGPGTDTQYF
-	TRBV6-5	TRBJ2-1	-	TGTGCCAGCAGTTTCGTGGCGGAGAGCTCCTACAATGAGCAGTTCTTC	CASSFVAESSYNEQFF
TRBD2	TRBV7-2	TRBJ2-3	-	TGTGCCAGCAGCCCTTATGGGGGGTTACTAGCGAACACAGATACGCAGTATTTT	CASSPYGGLLANTDTQYF
-	TRBV7-8	TRBJ1-1	-	TGTGCCAGCAGCTGGACTGCCCCCGCGGACACTGAAGCTTTCTTT	CASSWTAPADTEAFF
-	TRBV29-1	TRBJ2-7	-	TGCAGCGTCGCAAACCGGGACTCCTACGAGCAGTACTTC	CSVANRDSYEQYF
-	TRBV20-1	TRBJ2-3	-	TGCAGTGCTAGGAGCGCAGATACGCAGTATTTT	CSARSADTQYF
TRBD2	TRBV10-1	TRBJ2-7	once	TGCGCCAGCAGCGGGGTCCTAGCGGGAGATACCTACGAGCAGTACTTC	CASSGVLAGDTYEQYF
-	TRBV10-2	TRBJ1-2	-	TGCGCCAGCAGTGAGTCCTTCTTCGGGGGGACCCTCGGCTACACCTTC	CASSESFFGGTLGYTF
TRBD1	TRBV14	TRBJ1-2	-	TGTGCCAGCAGCCCGGACAGGGATCAGCTCGGCTACACCTTC	CASSPDRDQLGYTF
-	TRBV14	TRBJ2-3	-	TGTGCCAGCAGCCAACAGGCGCTCACAGATACGCAGTATTTT	CASSQQALTDTQYF
TRBD1	TRBV6-5	TRBJ1-2	-	TGTGCCAGCACCGCGACCAGGGGGAAGAACTATGGCTACACCTTC	CASTATRGKNYGYTF
TRBD2	TRBV12-5	TRBJ2-1	-	TGTGCTAGTGGTCCACCGGGACTAGCACCCTACAATGAGCAGTTCTTC	CASGPPGLAPYNEQFF
TRBD2	TRBV6-6	TRBJ2-1	-	TGTGCCAGCAGTTACCCCTGGCGGGAGGGAGCCAATGAGCAGTTCTTC	CASSYPWREGANEQFF
TRBD1	TRBV11-2	TRBJ2-3	-	TGTGCCAGCTCCAAGACCTTTCCCGGGACAGGGGCACACACAGATACGCAGTATTTT	CASSKTFPGTGAHTDTQYF
TRBD2	TRBV29-1	TRBJ2-7	-	TGCAGCCAAACCGAAGGGCTAGCGGAGCTGCTCTACGAGCAGTACTTC	CSQTEGLAELLYEQYF
-	TRBV7-9	TRBJ1-1	-	TGTGCCAGCAGCTCCGAGAGGTACGAAGGCACTGAAGCTTTCTTT	CASSSERYEGTEAFF
-	TRBV14	TRBJ1-4	few	TGTGCCAGCAGCCCCAGAGGGTTTAATGAAAAACTGTTTTTT	CASSPRGFNEKLFF
TRBD2	TRBV5-1	TRBJ2-1	-	TGCGCCAGCAGCTCCGCCGGACTAGCGGAGTCACGTGAGCAGTTCTTC	CASSSAGLAESREQFF
-	TRBV4-3	TRBJ2-7	-	TGCGCCAGCAGCCAAGACGAGGTCCCTCCCTACGAGCAGTACTTC	CASSQDEVPPYEQYF
TRBD1	TRBV6-1	TRBJ1-2	-	TGTGCCAGCAGGGGACAGGGCCAGCACTATGGCTACACCTTC	CASRGQGQHYGYTF
TRBD2	TRBV27	TRBJ2-7	-	TGTGCCACCAGGACCGGCGGGAGCCATGGAGACGAGCAGTACTTC	CATRTGGSHGDEQYF
TRBD2	TRBV4-3	TRBJ2-2	few	TGCGCCAGCAGCCACGGGACTAGCGGGAGGGATCTCACCGGGGAGCTGTTTTTT	CASSHGTSGRDLTGELFF
TRBD2	TRBV6-5	TRBJ2-7	-	TGTGCCAGCAGTTACCGGGCGGGAGGGCCGTACGAGCAGTACTTC	CASSYRAGGPYEQYF
-	TRBV29-1	TRBJ2-5	-	TGCAGCGTTGAACACCCGGGAGAGACCCAGTACTTC	CSVEHPGETQYF